The entry below describes one T cell receptor (beta chain). From RNA, the CDR3 regions of TCR beta chains were amplified and sequenced. An initial RT-PCR round employing HTBI primers preceded a second-round multiplex PCR. TCRdb re-called the multiplex PCR reads through MiXCR, storing one row per CDR3 protein. The top ten hold about 46% of the sample, which has roughly 230,000 distinct CDR3 sequences, approximately 21% seen once. The sample belongs to a study of Graves' ophthalmopathy and Graves' hyperthyroidism. The CDR3 is 12 amino acids. The V end was cut by 6 bases, the J end by 12 bases, with 12 bases between. As diagnostic evidence, clinical symptoms, serum thyroxine, TRAb, thyroid ultrasound and orbital computed tomography were relied upon. It was from 8.5 to 10 ml of fresh peripheral blood that the PBMCs came.

The rearrangement joins TRBV12-3 or TRBV12-4 to TRBJ1-6; D uncertain. Sequencing was done on a sample of peripheral blood. This clonotype was obtained from a woman aged 45-65 years with Graves' ophthalmopathy. In nucleotides, the CDR3 is TGTGCCAGCAGGACTTCATATAAACCCCTCCACTTT. Its translation: CASRTSYKPLHF.